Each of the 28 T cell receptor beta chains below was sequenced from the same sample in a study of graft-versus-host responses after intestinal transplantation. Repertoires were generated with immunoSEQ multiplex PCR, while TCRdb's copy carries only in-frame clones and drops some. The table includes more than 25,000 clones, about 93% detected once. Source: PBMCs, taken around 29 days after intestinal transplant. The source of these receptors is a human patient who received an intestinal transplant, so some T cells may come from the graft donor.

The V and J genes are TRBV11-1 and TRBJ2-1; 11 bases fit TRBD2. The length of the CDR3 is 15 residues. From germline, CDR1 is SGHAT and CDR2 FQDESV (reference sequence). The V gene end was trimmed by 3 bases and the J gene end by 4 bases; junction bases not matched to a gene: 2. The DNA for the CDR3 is TGTGCCAGCAGCTTCACTAGCGGGAGTTACAATGAGCAGTTCTTC. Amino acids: CASSFTSGSYNEQFF.

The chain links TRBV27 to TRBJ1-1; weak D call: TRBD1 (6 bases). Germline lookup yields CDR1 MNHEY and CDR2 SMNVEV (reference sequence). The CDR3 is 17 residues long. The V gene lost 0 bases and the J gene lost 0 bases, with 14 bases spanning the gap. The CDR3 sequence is CASSLSEYRGMNTEAFF. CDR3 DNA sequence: TGTGCCAGCAGTTTATCCGAGTATAGGGGGATGAACACTGAAGCTTTCTTT.

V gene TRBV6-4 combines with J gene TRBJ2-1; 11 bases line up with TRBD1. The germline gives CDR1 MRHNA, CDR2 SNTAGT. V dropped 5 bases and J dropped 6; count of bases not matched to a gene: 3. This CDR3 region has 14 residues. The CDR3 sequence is CASSPGTGGNEQFF. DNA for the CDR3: TGTGCCAGCAGTCCCGGGACAGGGGGCAATGAGCAGTTCTTC.

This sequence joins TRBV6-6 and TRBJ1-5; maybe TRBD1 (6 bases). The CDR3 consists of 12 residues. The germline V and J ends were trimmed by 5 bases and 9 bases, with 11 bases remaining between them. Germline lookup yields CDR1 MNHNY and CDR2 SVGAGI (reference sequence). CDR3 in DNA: TGTGCCAGCAGTAAGGACAGCCGGCCCCAGCATTTT. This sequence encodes CASSKDSRPQHF.

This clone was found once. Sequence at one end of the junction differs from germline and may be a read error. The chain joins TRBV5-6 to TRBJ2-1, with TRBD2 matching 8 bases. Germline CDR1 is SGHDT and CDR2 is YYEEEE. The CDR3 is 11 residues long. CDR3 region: CASSLEGLDIF. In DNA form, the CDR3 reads TGTGCCAGCAGCTTGGAGGGACTAGATATCTTC.

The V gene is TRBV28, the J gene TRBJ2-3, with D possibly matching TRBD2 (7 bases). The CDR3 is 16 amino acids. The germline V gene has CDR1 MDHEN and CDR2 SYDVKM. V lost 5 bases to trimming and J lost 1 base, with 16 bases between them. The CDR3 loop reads CASSQTTGRGTDTQYF. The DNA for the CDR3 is TGTGCCAGCAGTCAAACAACAGGGAGGGGCACAGATACGCAGTATTTT.

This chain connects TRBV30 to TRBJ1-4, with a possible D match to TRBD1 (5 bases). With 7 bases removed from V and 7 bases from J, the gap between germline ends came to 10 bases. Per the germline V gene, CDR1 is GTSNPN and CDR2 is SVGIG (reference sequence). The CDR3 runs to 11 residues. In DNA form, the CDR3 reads TGTGCCTTGACAGTAGGTGAAAAACTGTTTTTT. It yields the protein CALTVGEKLFF.

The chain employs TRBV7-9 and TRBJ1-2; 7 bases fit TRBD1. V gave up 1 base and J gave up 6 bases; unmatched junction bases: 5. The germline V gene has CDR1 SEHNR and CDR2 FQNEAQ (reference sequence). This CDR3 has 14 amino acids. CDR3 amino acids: CASSLDRGIDGYTF. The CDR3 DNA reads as TGTGCCAGCAGCTTAGACAGGGGAATAGATGGCTACACCTTC.

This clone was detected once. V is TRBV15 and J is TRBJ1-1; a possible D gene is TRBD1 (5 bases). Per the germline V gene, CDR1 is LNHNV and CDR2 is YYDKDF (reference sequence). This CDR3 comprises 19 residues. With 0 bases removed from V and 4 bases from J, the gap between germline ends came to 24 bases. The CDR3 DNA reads TGTGCCACCAGCAGAGATGAGAGGGGTTGGGTCCGAAGAGTCACTGAAGCTTTCTTT. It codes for CATSRDERGWVRRVTEAFF. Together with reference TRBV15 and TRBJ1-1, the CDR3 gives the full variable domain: DAMVIQNPRYQVTQFGKPVTLSCSQTLNHNVMYWYQQKSSQAPKLLFHYYDKDFNNEADTPDNFQSRRPNTSFCFLDIRSPGLGDTAMYLCATSRDERGWVRRVTEAFFGQGTRLTVV.

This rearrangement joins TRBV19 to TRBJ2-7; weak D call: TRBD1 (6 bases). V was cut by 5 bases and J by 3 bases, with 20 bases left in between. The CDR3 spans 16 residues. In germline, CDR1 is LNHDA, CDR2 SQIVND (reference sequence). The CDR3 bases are TGTGCCAGTAGTCAAGGGGGTAATCCTGCCCTCTACGAGCAGTACTTC. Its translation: CASSQGGNPALYEQYF. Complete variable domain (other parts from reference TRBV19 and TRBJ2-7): DGGITQSPKYLFRKEGQNVTLSCEQNLNHDAMYWYRQDPGQGLRLIYYSQIVNDFQKGDIAEGYSVSREKKESFPLTVTSAQKNPTAFYLCASSQGGNPALYEQYFGPGTRLTVT.

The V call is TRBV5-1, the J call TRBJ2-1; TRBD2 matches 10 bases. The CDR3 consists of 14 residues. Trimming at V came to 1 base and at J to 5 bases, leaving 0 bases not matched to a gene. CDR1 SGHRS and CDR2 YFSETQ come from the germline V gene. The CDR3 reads CASSLTSGNNEQFF. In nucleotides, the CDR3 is TGCGCCAGCAGCTTGACTAGCGGGAACAATGAGCAGTTCTTC.

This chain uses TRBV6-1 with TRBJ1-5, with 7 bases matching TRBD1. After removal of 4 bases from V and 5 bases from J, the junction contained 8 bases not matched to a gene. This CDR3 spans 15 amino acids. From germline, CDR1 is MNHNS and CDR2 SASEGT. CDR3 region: CASSGTGVRHQPQHF. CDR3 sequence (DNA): TGTGCCAGCAGTGGAACAGGGGTGAGGCATCAGCCCCAGCATTTT.

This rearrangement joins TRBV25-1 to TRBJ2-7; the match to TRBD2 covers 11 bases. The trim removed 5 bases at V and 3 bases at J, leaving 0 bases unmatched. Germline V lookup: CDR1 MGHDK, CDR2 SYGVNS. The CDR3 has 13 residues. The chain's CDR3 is CASSTSGSYEQYF. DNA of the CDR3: TGTGCCAGCAGTACTAGCGGGAGCTACGAGCAGTACTTC.

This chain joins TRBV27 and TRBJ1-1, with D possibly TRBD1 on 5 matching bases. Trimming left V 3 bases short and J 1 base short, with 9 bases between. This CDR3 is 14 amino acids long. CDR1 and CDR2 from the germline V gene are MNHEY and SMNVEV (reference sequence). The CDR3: CASSFRQQNTEAFF. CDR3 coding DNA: TGTGCCAGCAGTTTCAGACAGCAGAACACTGAAGCTTTCTTT.

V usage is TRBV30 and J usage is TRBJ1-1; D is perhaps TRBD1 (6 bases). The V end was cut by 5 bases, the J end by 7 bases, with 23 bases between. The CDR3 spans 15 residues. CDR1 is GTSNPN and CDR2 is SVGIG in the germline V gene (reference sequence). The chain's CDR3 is CAWAAGSGGRGEAFF. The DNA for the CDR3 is TGTGCCTGGGCGGCCGGTTCGGGGGGGCGAGGTGAAGCTTTCTTT. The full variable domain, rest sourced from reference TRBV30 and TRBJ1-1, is SQTIHQWPATLVQPVGSPLSLECTVEGTSNPNLYWYRQAAGRGLQLLFYSVGIGQISSEVPQNLSASRPQDRQFILSSKKLLLSDSGFYLCAWAAGSGGRGEAFFGQGTRLTVV.

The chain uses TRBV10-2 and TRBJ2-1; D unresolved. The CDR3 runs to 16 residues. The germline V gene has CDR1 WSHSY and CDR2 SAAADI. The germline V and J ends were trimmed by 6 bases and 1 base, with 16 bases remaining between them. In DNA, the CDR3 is TGCGCCAGCAGACCAACAATCCCGAGATCCTACAATGAGCAGTTCTTC. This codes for CASRPTIPRSYNEQFF.

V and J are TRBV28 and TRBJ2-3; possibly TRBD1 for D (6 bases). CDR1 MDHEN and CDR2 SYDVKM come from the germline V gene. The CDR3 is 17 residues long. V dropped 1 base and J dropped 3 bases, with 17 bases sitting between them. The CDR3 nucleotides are TGTGCCAGCAGTTTATTGAGGACAGTACGACGTACAGATACGCAGTATTTT. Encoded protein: CASSLLRTVRRTDTQYF.

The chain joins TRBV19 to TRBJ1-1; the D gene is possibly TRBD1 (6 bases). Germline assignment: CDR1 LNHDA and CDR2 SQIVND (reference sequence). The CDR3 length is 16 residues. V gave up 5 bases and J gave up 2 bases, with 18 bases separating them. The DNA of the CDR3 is TGTGCCAGTAGTGCGACGCAGGGGAGGCTAAACACTGAAGCTTTCTTT. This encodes CASSATQGRLNTEAFF.

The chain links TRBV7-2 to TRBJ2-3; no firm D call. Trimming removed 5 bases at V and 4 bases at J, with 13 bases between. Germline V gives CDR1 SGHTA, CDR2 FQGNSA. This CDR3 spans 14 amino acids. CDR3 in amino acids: CASSLPSLADTQYF. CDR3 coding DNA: TGTGCCAGCAGCCTGCCATCCCTGGCAGATACGCAGTATTTT.

The CDR3: CASSLAGLYNSPLHF. CDR3 DNA: TGTGCCAGCAGCTTAGCAGGGCTGTACAATTCACCCCTCCACTTT. V is TRBV7-9 and J is TRBJ1-6; D unclear. The CDR3 is made up of 15 amino acids. Germline V CDR1 and CDR2: SEHNR, FQNEAQ (reference sequence). V lost 0 bases and J lost 7, with 10 bases in between.

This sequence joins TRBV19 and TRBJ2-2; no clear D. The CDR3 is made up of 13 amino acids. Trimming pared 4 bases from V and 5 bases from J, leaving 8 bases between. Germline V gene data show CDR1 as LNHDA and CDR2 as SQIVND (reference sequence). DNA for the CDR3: TGTGCCAGTAGTAGCACCGGGACCGGGGAGCTGTTTTTT. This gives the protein CASSSTGTGELFF.

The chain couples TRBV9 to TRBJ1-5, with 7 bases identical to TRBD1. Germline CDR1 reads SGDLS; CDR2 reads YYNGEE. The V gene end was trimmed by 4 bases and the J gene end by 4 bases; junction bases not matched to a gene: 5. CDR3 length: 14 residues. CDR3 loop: CASSLRDSNQPQHF. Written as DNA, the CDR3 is TGTGCCAGCAGCCTCAGGGACAGTAATCAGCCCCAGCATTTT. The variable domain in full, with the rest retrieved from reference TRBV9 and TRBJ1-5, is DSGVTQTPKHLITATGQRVTLRCSPRSGDLSVYWYQQSLDQGLQFLIQYYNGEERAKGNILERFSAQQFPDLHSELNLSSLELGDSALYFCASSLRDSNQPQHFGDGTRLSIL.

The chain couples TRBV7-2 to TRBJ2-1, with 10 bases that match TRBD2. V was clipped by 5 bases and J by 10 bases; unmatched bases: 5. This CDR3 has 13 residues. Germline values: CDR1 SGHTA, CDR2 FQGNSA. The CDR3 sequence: CASSLTGLAEQFF. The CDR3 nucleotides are TGTGCCAGCAGCCTCACGGGACTAGCGGAGCAGTTCTTC.

The CDR3 coding sequence is TGTGCCAGCTGGACTGACAGGGGCACCTACAATGAGCAGTTCTTC. Translating it yields CASWTDRGTYNEQFF. The chain recombines TRBV2 with TRBJ2-1; 8 bases are a match to TRBD1. Trimming cost V 8 bases and J 2 bases; bases outside gene matches: 8. The CDR3 is made up of 15 amino acids. Per the germline V gene, CDR1 is SNHLY and CDR2 is FYNNEI.

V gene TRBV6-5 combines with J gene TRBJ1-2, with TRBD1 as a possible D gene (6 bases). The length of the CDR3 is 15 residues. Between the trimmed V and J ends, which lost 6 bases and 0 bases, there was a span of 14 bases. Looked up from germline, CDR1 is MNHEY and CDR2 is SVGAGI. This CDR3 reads CASSPIRGPNYGYTF. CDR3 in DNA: TGTGCCAGCAGCCCCATCAGGGGACCTAACTATGGCTACACCTTC.

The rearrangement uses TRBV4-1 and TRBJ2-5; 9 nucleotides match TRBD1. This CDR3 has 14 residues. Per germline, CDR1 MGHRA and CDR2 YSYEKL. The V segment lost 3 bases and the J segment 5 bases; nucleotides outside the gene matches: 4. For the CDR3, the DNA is TGCGCCAGCAGCCAGCGGACAGGGGAGGAGACCCAGTACTTC. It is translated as CASSQRTGEETQYF.

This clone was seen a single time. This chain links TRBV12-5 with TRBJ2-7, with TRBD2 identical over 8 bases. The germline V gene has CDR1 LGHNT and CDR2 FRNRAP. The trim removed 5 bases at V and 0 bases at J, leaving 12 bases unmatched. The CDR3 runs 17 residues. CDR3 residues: CASGPGGGSRGSYEQYF. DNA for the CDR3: TGTGCTAGTGGTCCCGGGGGGGGGTCGAGGGGCTCCTACGAGCAGTACTTC.

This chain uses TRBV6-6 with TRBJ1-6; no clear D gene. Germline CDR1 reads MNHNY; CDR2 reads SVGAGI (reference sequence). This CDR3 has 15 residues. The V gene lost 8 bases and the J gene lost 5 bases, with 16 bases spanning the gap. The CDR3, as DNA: TGTGCCAGCTTCCTCGGGCCGGACGATAATTCACCCCTCCACTTT. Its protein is CASFLGPDDNSPLHF.